This T cell receptor beta chain was observed in a study of CD8 T cells in ankylosing spondylitis. The sample holds many counts of this clonotype. TCRdb reanalysed the 5' RACE reads using MiXCR and keeps one entry per CDR3 protein. The data show 230,000 or so distinct CDR3 sequences, 20% to 30% seen once. V lost 10 bases and J lost 2; bases outside the gene matches: 14. Germline assignment: CDR1 MGHRA and CDR2 YSYEKL. The length of the CDR3 is 17 residues. Sequences were obtained from blood, either unsorted or a sorted T cell fraction (not recorded which). The V and J genes are TRBV4-1 and TRBJ2-5, with TRBD2 identical over 12 bases. The sequence was obtained from a male donor with ankylosing spondylitis or in good health (not recorded which). The CDR3 loop is CATSTGLAGKKQETQYF. CDR3 DNA sequence: TGCGCCACCTCAACTGGACTAGCGGGGAAGAAACAAGAGACCCAGTACTTC.